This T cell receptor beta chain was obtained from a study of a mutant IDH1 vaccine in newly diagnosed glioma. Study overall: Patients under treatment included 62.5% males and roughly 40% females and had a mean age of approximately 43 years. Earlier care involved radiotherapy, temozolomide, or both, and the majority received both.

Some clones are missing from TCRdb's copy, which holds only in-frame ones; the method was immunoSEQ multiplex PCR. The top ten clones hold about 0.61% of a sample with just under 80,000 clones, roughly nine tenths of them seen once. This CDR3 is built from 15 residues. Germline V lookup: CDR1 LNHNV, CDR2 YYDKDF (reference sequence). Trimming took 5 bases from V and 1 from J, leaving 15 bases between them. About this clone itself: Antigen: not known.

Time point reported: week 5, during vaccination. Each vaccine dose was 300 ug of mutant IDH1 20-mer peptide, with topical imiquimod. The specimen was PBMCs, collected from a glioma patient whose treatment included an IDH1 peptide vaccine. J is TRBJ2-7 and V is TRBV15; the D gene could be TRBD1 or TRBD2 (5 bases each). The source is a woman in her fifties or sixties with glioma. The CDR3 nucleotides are TGTGCCACCAGCTCCTGGGACGACCTTTCCTACGAGCAGTACTTC. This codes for CATSSWDDLSYEQYF.